This is a list of T cell receptor beta chains from one sample in a study of human T cells and chemical hapten exposure. Via MiXCR, TCRdb re-called the RACE reads, giving one row per CDR3 protein. The table records under 70,000 distinct CDR3 sequences, about 11% of them present only once. Sequenced material: whole blood, taken in connection with sensitization to the hapten diphenylcyclopropenone (DPC). The origin of the receptors is a woman aged 40 to 55 with alopecia areata. Some clones in this sample may be carry-over from other donors' samples. The CDR3 runs from the conserved cysteine through the conserved F or W. A D gene is named only where the DNA matches it firmly. Size is omitted from some rows. Given values are once, few, many or a class for expanded clones.

d_gene,abundance,v_gene,j_gene,CDR3aa,CDR3nt
.,.,TRBV30,TRBJ2-7,CAWLVAEQYF,TGTGCCTGGCTAGTCGCCGAGCAGTACTTC
TRBD2,few,TRBV20-1,TRBJ2-2,CSAHYGLAGGHGELFF,TGCAGTGCTCACTACGGACTAGCGGGAGGGCACGGGGAGCTGTTTTTT
.,many,TRBV5-6,TRBJ1-1,CASTEFVGAGAFF,TGTGCCAGCACCGAATTTGTCGGGGCGGGGGCTTTCTTT
.,few,TRBV9,TRBJ1-4,CASSVASPQRLFF,TGTGCCAGCAGCGTAGCAAGCCCCCAGCGGCTGTTTTTT
TRBD2,many,TRBV5-1,TRBJ2-2,CASKTMTSGSAGELFF,TGCGCCAGTAAGACCATGACTAGCGGGAGTGCCGGGGAGCTGTTTTTT
.,many,TRBV7-2,TRBJ2-5,CASSLRISETQYF,TGTGCCAGCAGCTTAAGAATATCGGAGACCCAGTACTTC
.,.,TRBV2,TRBJ2-5,CASRDRATQYF,TGTGCCAGCCGGGACCGGGCGACCCAGTACTTC
.,few,TRBV5-4,TRBJ2-1,CASSLEGTASYNEQFF,TGTGCCAGCAGCTTGGAGGGGACGGCCTCCTACAATGAGCAGTTCTTC
.,many,TRBV7-2,TRBJ2-1,CASSIRPRSGAHEQFF,TGTGCCAGCAGCATAAGGCCCCGAAGCGGAGCCCATGAGCAGTTCTTC
.,.,TRBV11-2,TRBJ2-7,CASGTGVYEQYF,TGTGCCAGCGGGACTGGGGTTTACGAGCAGTACTTC
.,many,TRBV10-2,TRBJ2-5,CASSESRGLAGQETQYF,TGCGCCAGCAGTGAGTCGAGGGGGTTGGCGGGGCAAGAGACCCAGTACTTC
TRBD1,.,TRBV19,TRBJ1-3,CASSILAGQWGNTIYF,TGTGCCAGTAGTATTCTCGCGGGACAGTGGGGAAACACCATATATTTT
.,few,TRBV6-2/TRBV6-3,TRBJ2-3,CASSYRGSSTDTQYF,TGTGCCAGCAGTTACCGGGGGTCTAGCACAGATACGCAGTATTTT
TRBD1,few,TRBV29-1,TRBJ2-2,CSIGTARTGELFF,TGCAGCATAGGGACAGCGAGGACAGGGGAGCTGTTTTTT